This T cell receptor (beta chain) was captured in a study of blood T cell repertoires in COVID-19. Study background: The origin of the acute and convalescent COVID-19 samples was the United States, Italy and Spain. Sources were T cells, B-cell-depleted T cells, or PBMCs; the material itself was cDNA or gDNA.

V was clipped by 0 bases and J by 0 bases; unmatched bases: 14. This CDR3 is 20 amino acids long. Germline CDR1 and CDR2: SGHRS and YFSETQ. Per the original data handling: How many nucleated cells were present was estimated from reference gene primer amplification. Sequencing was performed with immunoSEQ multiplex PCR; in TCRdb, only in-frame clones are kept and a portion is missing. V and J calls and clone size are given by that table; D and trimming were obtained from the DNA. The table records under 60,000 clones, about 83% of them present only once. Specimen: peripheral blood. This receptor was taken from a human donor in a cohort sampled during active COVID-19. The chain carries TRBV5-1 and TRBJ2-5; 10 bases match TRBD2. CDR3 residues: CASSLVTSGRVLVDQETQYF. For the CDR3, the DNA is TGCGCCAGCAGCTTGGTGACTAGCGGGCGGGTCCTAGTAGACCAAGAGACCCAGTACTTC.